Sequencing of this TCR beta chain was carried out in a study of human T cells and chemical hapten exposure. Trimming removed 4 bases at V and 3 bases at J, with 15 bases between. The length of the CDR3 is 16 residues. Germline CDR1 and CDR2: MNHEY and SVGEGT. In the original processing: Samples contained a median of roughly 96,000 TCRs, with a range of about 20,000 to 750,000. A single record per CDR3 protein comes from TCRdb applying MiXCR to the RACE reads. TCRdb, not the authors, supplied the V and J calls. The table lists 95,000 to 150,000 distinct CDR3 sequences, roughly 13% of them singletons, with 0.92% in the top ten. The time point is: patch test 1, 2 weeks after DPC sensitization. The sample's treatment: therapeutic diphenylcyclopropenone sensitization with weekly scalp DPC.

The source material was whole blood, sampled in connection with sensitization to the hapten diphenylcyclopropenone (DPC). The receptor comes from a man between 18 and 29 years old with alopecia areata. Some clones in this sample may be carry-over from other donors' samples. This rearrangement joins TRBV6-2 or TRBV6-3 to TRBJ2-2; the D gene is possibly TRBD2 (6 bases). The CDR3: CASSSTLEGHTGELFF. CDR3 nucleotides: TGTGCCAGCAGTTCAACTTTGGAGGGGCACACCGGGGAGCTGTTTTTT.